The T cell receptor beta chain described here comes from a study of T cell changes during pregnancy in multiple sclerosis (dated by TCRdb to about 2019). Broadly, across the study: The study looked at changes in the T cell repertoire across pregnancy in women with multiple sclerosis.

About this clone: Its antigen target is currently unknown. Qualities for individual bases were not recorded, and no much larger clone is one base off.

The method behind the library was the immunoSEQ multiplex PCR assay. TCRdb took over this immuneACCESS table, retaining in-frame rearrangements with V and J assigned. Such tables are incomplete; in checked studies, under half of the missing clones stem from an unresolved V gene, and the remainder is unexplained. The sample includes approximately 74,000 clones, with more than 85% observed a single time. The ten largest clones add up to approximately 3.5% of the sample. The receptor comes from a female donor with multiple sclerosis, enrolled in a pregnancy study. This specimen was peripheral blood, taken before pregnancy.

Read as DNA, the sequence is TGTGCCACCAGCAGAGATTATGGACAGGTACCGAACACTGAAGCTTTCTTT. The resulting protein is CATSRDYGQVPNTEAFF. The chain uses TRBV15 and TRBJ1-1; 7 bases in the junction line up with TRBD1. Reading the germline V gene (reference sequence) gives CDR1 LNHNV and CDR2 YYDKDF. The CDR3 numbers 17 residues from cysteine through phenylalanine. Just the 51-base CDR3 DNA is kept, in frame starting at base 1. V has 0 bases trimmed and J has 1 base trimmed; junction bases matching no gene number 8. Extended through the reference TRBV15 and TRBJ1-1 proteins, this CDR3 yields the full variable domain: DAMVIQNPRYQVTQFGKPVTLSCSQTLNHNVMYWYQQKSSQAPKLLFHYYDKDFNNEADTPDNFQSRRPNTSFCFLDIRSPGLGDTAMYLCATSRDYGQVPNTEAFFGQGTRLTVV.